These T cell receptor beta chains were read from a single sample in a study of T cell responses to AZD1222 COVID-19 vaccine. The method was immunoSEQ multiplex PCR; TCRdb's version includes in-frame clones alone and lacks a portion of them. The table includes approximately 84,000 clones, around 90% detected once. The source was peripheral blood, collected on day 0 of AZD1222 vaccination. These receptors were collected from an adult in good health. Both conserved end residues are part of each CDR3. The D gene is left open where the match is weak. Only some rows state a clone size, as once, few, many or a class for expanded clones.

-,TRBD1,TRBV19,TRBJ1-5,TGTGCCAGTATTGGCAGGGGGGGTGGGCCCCAGCATTTT,CASIGRGGGPQHF
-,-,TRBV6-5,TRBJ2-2,TGTGCCACCCCCTCCGACCTTGGGGACACCGGGGAGCTGTTTTTT,CATPSDLGDTGELFF
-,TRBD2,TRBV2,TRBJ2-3,TGTGCCAGCAGGGGACTAGCGGGGATAAGCACAGATACGCAGTATTTT,CASRGLAGISTDTQYF
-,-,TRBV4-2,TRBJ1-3,TGTGCCAGCAGCCGAGGACAGATGGTCTCTGGAAACACCATATATTTT,CASSRGQMVSGNTIYF
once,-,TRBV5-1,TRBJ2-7,TGCGCCAGCCTACAGCAGCCCGGGTCCCTCGAGCAGTACTTC,CASLQQPGSLEQYF
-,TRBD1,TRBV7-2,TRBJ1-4,TGTGCCAGCAGCTTCGGGACAGGCGACCAAAAACTGTTTTTT,CASSFGTGDQKLFF
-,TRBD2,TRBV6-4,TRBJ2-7,TGTGCCAGCAGGTCTAGCGGGGGATTGTCCTACGAGCAGTACTTC,CASRSSGGLSYEQYF
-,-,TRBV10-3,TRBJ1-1,TGTGCCATCAGTGAACTAGACAAGCGTGGCACTGAAGCTTTCTTT,CAISELDKRGTEAFF
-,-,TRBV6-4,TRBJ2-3,TGTGCCAGCAGCACCGGGACGGCGGATGGGGATACGCAGTATTTT,CASSTGTADGDTQYF
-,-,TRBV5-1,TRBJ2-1,TGCGCCAGCAGAGGGGGGAATGAGCAGTTCTTC,CASRGGNEQFF
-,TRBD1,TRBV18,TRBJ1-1,TGTGCCAGCTCTCCCCAGGGGGCCACTGAAGCTTTCTTT,CASSPQGATEAFF
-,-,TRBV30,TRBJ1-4,TGTGCCTGGGGGTGGCGAGGGGGTGAAAAACTGTTTTTT,CAWGWRGGEKLFF
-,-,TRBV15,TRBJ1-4,TGTGCCACCAGCAGAGACTCAGACGGTGAAAAACTGTTTTTT,CATSRDSDGEKLFF
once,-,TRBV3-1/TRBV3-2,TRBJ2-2,TGTGCCAGCGGACTCAGAAACACCGGGGAGCTGTTTTTT,CASGLRNTGELFF
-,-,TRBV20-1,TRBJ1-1,TGCAGTGCTAGATCGGGGCCTGAAGCTTTCTTT,CSARSGPEAFF
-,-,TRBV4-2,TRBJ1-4,TGTGCCAGCAGCCCAGTATCAGGGGAGCTCAATGAAAAACTGTTTTTT,CASSPVSGELNEKLFF
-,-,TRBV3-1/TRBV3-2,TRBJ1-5,TGTGCCAGCAGCCAACAGAGCAATCAGCCCCAGCATTTT,CASSQQSNQPQHF
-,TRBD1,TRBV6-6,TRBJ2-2,TGTGCCAGCAGTCCGTGGACAGGGACGAACACCGGGGAGCTGTTTTTT,CASSPWTGTNTGELFF
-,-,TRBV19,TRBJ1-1,TGTGCCAGTAGTATGAAAGTAAGTGGTCGTGGAGAAGCTTTCTTT,CASSMKVSGRGEAFF
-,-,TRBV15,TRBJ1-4,TGTGCCACCAGCAGAAAACTACAGGGCTGGGAGGAAAAACTGTTTTTT,CATSRKLQGWEEKLFF
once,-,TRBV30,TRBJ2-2,TGTGCCTGGAGTAGTACCGGGGAGCTGTTTTTT,CAWSSTGELFF
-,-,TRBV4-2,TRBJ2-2,TGTGCCAGCAGCCAAGAGGTGGGTTATTCCGACACCGGGGAGCTGTTTTTT,CASSQEVGYSDTGELFF
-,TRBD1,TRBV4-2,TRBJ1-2,TGTGCCAGCAGCCAAGATCCCCCAGGGGGCTACGTCTATGGCTACACCTTC,CASSQDPPGGYVYGYTF
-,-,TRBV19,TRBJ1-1,TGTGCCAGTAGTATTCGTGGGGCCACTGAAGCTTTCTTT,CASSIRGATEAFF
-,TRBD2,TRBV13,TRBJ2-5,TGTGCCAGCAGCCCCTCGATAGCGGGGGGGCTTTTTGAGACCCAGTACTTC,CASSPSIAGGLFETQYF
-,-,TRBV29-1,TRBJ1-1,TGCAGCGTTGCGCAGGGCGCTTCTGAAGCTTTCTTT,CSVAQGASEAFF
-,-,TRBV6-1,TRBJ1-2,TGTGCCAGCAGTGAAGGGTCAGGGGTAGACTATGGCTACACCTTC,CASSEGSGVDYGYTF
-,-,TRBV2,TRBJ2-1,TGTGCCAGCAGTGAAAGTAGATTACATGAGCAGTTCTTC,CASSESRLHEQFF
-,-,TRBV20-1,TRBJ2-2,TGCAGTGCTAGTAAAGCGAACACCGGGGAGCTGTTTTTT,CSASKANTGELFF
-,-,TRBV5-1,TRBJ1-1,TGCGCCAGCACGGGGGACACTGAAGCTTTCTTT,CASTGDTEAFF
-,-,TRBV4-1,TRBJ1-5,TGCGCCAGCAGCCAAGAGTGGGTAAAGGGAGGGCGTAATCAGCCCCAGCATTTT,CASSQEWVKGGRNQPQHF
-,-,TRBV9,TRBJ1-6,TGTGCCAGCAGCGTAGAGGGGGGTTCACCCCTCCACTTT,CASSVEGGSPLHF
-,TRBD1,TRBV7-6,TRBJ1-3,TGTGCCAGCAGCAAGTCCTGGGACAGGGCCGGAAACACCATATATTTT,CASSKSWDRAGNTIYF
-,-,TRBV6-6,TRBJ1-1,TGTGCCAGCAGTTGGATTAGGAGCACTGAAGCTTTCTTT,CASSWIRSTEAFF
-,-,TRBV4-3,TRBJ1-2,TGCGCCAGCAGCCAAGATTGGGGAAGGGACTATGGCTACACCTTC,CASSQDWGRDYGYTF
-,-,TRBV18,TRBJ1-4,TGTGCCAGCTCACCGCCGGCGGGGGCTAATGAAAAACTGTTTTTT,CASSPPAGANEKLFF
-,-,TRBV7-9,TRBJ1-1,TGTGCCTCCCGAGGCAGGAACACTGAAGCTTTCTTT,CASRGRNTEAFF
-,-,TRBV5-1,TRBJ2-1,TGCGCCAGCAGCTCACGGGACGAAGCCTACAATGAGCAGTTCTTC,CASSSRDEAYNEQFF
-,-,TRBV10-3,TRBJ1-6,TGTGCCATCAGTGACTGGTCCTCCAATTCACCCCTCCACTTT,CAISDWSSNSPLHF
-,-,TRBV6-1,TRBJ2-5,TGTGCCAGCAGTGAGGGAGCCCAAGAGACCCAGTACTTC,CASSEGAQETQYF
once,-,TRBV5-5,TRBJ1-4,TGTGCCAGCAGCTTGGCCCCTAGGGAAAAACTGTTTTTT,CASSLAPREKLFF
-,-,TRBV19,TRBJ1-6,TGTGCCAGTAGTATAGATAGTTCCGACCCGCGGGATTCACCCCTCCACTTT,CASSIDSSDPRDSPLHF